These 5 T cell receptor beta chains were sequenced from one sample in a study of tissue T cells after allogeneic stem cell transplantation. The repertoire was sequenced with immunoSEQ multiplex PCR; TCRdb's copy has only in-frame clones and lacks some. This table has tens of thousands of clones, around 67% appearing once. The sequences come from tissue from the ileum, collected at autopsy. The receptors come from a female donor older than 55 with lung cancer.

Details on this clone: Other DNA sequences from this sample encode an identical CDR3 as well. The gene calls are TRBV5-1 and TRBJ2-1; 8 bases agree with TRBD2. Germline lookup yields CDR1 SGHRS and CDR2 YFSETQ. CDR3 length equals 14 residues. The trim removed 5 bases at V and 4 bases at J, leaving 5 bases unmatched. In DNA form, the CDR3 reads TGCGCCAGCAGACTAGCGGAGACATACAATGAGCAGTTCTTC. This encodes CASRLAETYNEQFF.

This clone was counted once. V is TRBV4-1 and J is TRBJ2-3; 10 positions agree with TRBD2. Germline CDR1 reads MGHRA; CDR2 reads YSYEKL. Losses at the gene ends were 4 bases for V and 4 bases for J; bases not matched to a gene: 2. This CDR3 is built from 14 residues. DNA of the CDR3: TGCGCCAGCAGCCTCGGACTAGCGGCAGATACGCAGTATTTT. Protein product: CASSLGLAADTQYF.

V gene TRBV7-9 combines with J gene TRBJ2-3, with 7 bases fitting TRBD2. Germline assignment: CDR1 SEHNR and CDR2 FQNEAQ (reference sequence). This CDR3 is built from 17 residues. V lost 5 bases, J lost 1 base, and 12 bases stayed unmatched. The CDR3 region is CASSPPAWAGGTDTQYF. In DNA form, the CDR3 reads TGTGCCAGCAGCCCACCCGCCTGGGCGGGGGGCACAGATACGCAGTATTTT.

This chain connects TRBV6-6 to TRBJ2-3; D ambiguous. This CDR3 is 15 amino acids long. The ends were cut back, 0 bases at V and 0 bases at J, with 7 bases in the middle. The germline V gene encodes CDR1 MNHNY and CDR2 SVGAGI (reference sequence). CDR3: CASSYSKTSTDTQYF. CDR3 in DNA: TGTGCCAGCAGTTACTCGAAAACTAGCACAGATACGCAGTATTTT.

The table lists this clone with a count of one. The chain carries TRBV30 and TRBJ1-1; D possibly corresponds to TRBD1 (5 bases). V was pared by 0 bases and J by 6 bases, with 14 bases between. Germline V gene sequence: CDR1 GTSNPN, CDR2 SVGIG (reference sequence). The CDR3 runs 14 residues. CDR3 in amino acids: CAWSVPGRGPEAFF. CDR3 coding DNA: TGTGCCTGGAGTGTACCAGGGAGGGGACCTGAAGCTTTCTTT.